Below, 23 T cell receptor beta chains from the same sample are listed, as sequenced in a study of blood T cell repertoires in COVID-19. Produced via immunoSEQ multiplex PCR; TCRdb's table is partial and in-frame only. The data show some 20,000 clones, about 88% seen once. Material: peripheral blood. The receptors were gathered from a man in his forties with active COVID-19.

The chain recombines TRBV5-5 with TRBJ2-7; the match to TRBD1 covers 10 bases. The CDR3 consists of 16 residues. Germline V gives CDR1 SGHKS, CDR2 YYEKEE (reference sequence). V lost 4 bases and J lost 2; bases outside the gene matches: 9. This chain's CDR3 is CASSNTGQGTPYEQYF. CDR3 sequence (DNA): TGTGCCAGCAGCAACACGGGACAGGGGACCCCCTACGAGCAGTACTTC.

This rearrangement joins TRBV2 to TRBJ1-4; no clear D. The germline V gene has CDR1 SNHLY and CDR2 FYNNEI. The V and J ends lost 7 bases and 8 bases respectively, with 5 bases between them. The CDR3 has 10 amino acids. CDR3 loop: CASKREKLFF. As DNA, the CDR3 is TGTGCCAGCAAACGGGAAAAACTGTTTTTT.

The J gene is TRBJ2-1, the V gene TRBV2, with 13 positions matching TRBD2. Germline values: CDR1 SNHLY, CDR2 FYNNEI. V was pared by 4 bases and J by 5 bases, with 5 bases of the junction left unmatched. The CDR3 is 16 amino acids. The CDR3: CASSGGTSGIDNEQFF. In nucleotides, the CDR3 is TGTGCCAGCAGTGGTGGGACTAGCGGGATTGACAATGAGCAGTTCTTC. The entire variable domain, with the rest obtained from reference TRBV2 and TRBJ2-1, is as follows: EPEVTQTPSHQVTQMGQEVILRCVPISNHLYFYWYRQILGQKVEFLVSFYNNEISEKSEIFDDQFSVERPDGSNFTLKIRSTKLEDSAMYFCASSGGTSGIDNEQFFGPGTRLTVL.

In the case of this clone: Distinct nucleotide sequences in the sample also encode this CDR3. The chain recombines TRBV18 with TRBJ2-2; 11 positions agree with TRBD1. Germline-derived CDR1 and CDR2 are KGHSH and LQKENI. CDR3 length equals 15 residues. With 2 bases clipped from V and 6 bases from J, the junction kept 2 bases outside the gene matches. This CDR3 reads CASSPGQGASGELFF. As DNA, the CDR3 is TGTGCCAGCTCACCAGGACAGGGGGCATCCGGGGAGCTGTTTTTT.

The chain is built from TRBV6-5 and TRBJ1-1; D is undetermined. Germline-derived CDR1 and CDR2 are MNHEY and SVGAGI. Deletions cut 2 bases from V and 1 base from J, with 8 bases between. This CDR3 spans 14 amino acids. In DNA, the CDR3 is TGTGCCAGCAGTTACAGTAACGGGAACACTGAAGCTTTCTTT. It specifies CASSYSNGNTEAFF.

CDR3 loop: CAARGGGYNEQFF. CDR3 coding DNA: TGTGCCGCACGAGGGGGCGGATACAATGAGCAGTTCTTC. The chain joins TRBV7-9 to TRBJ2-1; the match to TRBD1 covers 7 bases. Trimming took 11 bases from V and 4 from J; bases not matched to a gene: 8. The CDR3 is 13 amino acids. From germline, CDR1 is SEHNR and CDR2 FQNEAQ (reference sequence).

The rearrangement links TRBV6-1 to TRBJ2-7; D remains unclear. The CDR3 sequence is 12 residues long. Germline assignment: CDR1 MNHNS and CDR2 SASEGT. V lost 2 bases and J 3 bases, leaving 5 bases between the germline ends. The CDR3 spells CASSEPSYEQYF. CDR3 DNA: TGTGCCAGCAGTGAACCCAGCTACGAGCAGTACTTC.

This chain uses TRBV7-8 with TRBJ2-1, with 10 bases fitting TRBD2. Germline V gene lookup returns CDR1 SGHVS and CDR2 FQNEAQ. The V and J ends lost 3 bases and 8 bases, in that order; junction bases with no gene match: 19. The CDR3 loop spans 19 amino acids. The CDR3 spells CASSLILAGTDPFNDEQFF. The DNA of the CDR3 is TGTGCCAGCAGCTTGATACTAGCGGGAACCGACCCGTTCAACGATGAGCAGTTCTTC.

V is TRBV4-1 and J is TRBJ2-2; tentatively, D is TRBD2 (6 bases). The germline gives CDR1 MGHRA, CDR2 YSYEKL. The CDR3 is 14 residues long. Trimming stripped 1 base from V and 5 bases from J, with 8 bases between. The CDR3, as DNA: TGCGCCAGCAGCCAAGGGGCGGGGACCGGGGAGCTGTTTTTT. Its protein is CASSQGAGTGELFF.

This sequence joins TRBV7-9 and TRBJ2-7; D is ambiguous. Trimming left V 8 bases short and J 3 bases short, with 8 bases between. Germline V gene sequence: CDR1 SEHNR, CDR2 FQNEAQ (reference sequence). The length of the CDR3 is 11 residues. The CDR3 spells CASGSRYEQYF. The CDR3 coding sequence is TGTGCCAGCGGCTCCCGCTACGAGCAGTACTTC.

Only a few counts were recorded for this clone. The gene calls are TRBV11-2 and TRBJ2-7; TRBD1 might be the D (5 bases). The V end was cut by 5 bases, the J end by 4 bases, with 9 bases between. CDR3 length: 12 residues. CDR1 is SGHAT and CDR2 is FQNNGV in the germline V gene. The chain's CDR3 is CASSRTGYEQYF. Here the CDR3 DNA reads TGTGCCAGCAGCAGAACAGGATACGAGCAGTACTTC.

This clone was seen just once. This chain connects TRBV7-6 to TRBJ1-2; the match to TRBD1 covers 9 bases. Germline V gives CDR1 SGHVS, CDR2 FNYEAQ. Losses at the gene ends were 5 bases for V and 3 bases for J; bases not matched to a gene: 7. The length of the CDR3 is 15 residues. The CDR3 protein is CASSREGTGHYGYTF. The CDR3 coding sequence is TGTGCCAGCAGCCGAGAAGGGACAGGGCACTATGGCTACACCTTC.

This chain joins TRBV7-2 and TRBJ1-4, with a possible D match to TRBD1 (6 bases). Trimming took 7 bases from V and 4 from J, leaving 16 bases between them. CDR1 SGHTA and CDR2 FQGNSA come from the germline V gene. CDR3 length: 15 amino acids. CDR3 DNA: TGTGCCAGCACCCACTACGACAGGATTAATGAAAAACTGTTTTTT. Amino acid sequence: CASTHYDRINEKLFF.

This clone was detected once. The rearrangement uses TRBV11-2 and TRBJ2-1; D perhaps matches TRBD2 (6 bases). Deletions cut 4 bases from V and 0 bases from J, with 13 bases between. The CDR3 sequence is 16 residues long. From germline, CDR1 is SGHAT and CDR2 FQNNGV. The CDR3 nucleotides read TGTGCCAGCAGCTACAGGTTGGGGGGCTCCTACAATGAGCAGTTCTTC. This gives the protein CASSYRLGGSYNEQFF.

The chain employs TRBV24-1 and TRBJ2-7; tentative D call: TRBD2 (6 bases). The CDR3 runs 11 residues. The germline V gene encodes CDR1 KGHDR and CDR2 SFDVKD. V was pared by 9 bases and J by 2 bases, with 7 bases between. In DNA, the CDR3 is TGTGCCACCGAGCGGGCCTACGAGCAGTACTTC. This codes for CATERAYEQYF.

This sequence joins TRBV5-1 and TRBJ1-1, with 11 bases fitting TRBD1. Trimming took 3 bases from V and 5 from J; bases not matched to a gene: 3. Germline CDR1 is SGHRS and CDR2 is YFSETQ. The CDR3 sequence is 14 residues long. CDR3 coding DNA: TGCGCCAGCAGCTCGGACAGGGGGCAAACTGAAGCTTTCTTT. Protein sequence: CASSSDRGQTEAFF.

V gene TRBV18 combines with J gene TRBJ1-1; 7 bases line up with TRBD1. Germline trimming cut 1 base from V and 0 bases from J; bases unmatched to any gene: 2. The germline V gene has CDR1 KGHSH and CDR2 LQKENI. This CDR3 spans 15 amino acids. The CDR3 bases are TGTGCCAGCTCACCACAGGGGGCGGTGAACACTGAAGCTTTCTTT. Its translation is CASSPQGAVNTEAFF. Complete variable domain (other parts from reference TRBV18 and TRBJ1-1): NAGVMQNPRHLVRRRGQEARLRCSPMKGHSHVYWYRQLPEEGLKFMVYLQKENIIDESGMPKERFSAEFPKEGPSILRIQQVVRGDSAAYFCASSPQGAVNTEAFFGQGTRLTVV.

V gene TRBV6-2 or TRBV6-3 combines with J gene TRBJ1-3; 7 bases are a match to TRBD1. The germline V gene encodes CDR1 MNHEY and CDR2 SVGEGT. The CDR3 has 17 residues. Trimming at V came to 5 bases and at J to 0 bases, leaving 10 bases not matched to a gene. The CDR3 DNA follows: TGTGCCAGCAGTAAAAGAGGGGGCGAGAGCTCTGGAAACACCATATATTTT. It encodes CASSKRGGESSGNTIYF.

V usage is TRBV5-1 and J usage is TRBJ2-3; 11 bases are a match to TRBD2. The V gene's germline CDR1 is SGHRS and CDR2 YFSETQ. The CDR3 is made up of 15 amino acids. J gave up 1 base and V 6 bases, and 4 bases lay outside the gene matches. Written as DNA, the CDR3 is TGCGCCAGCACCTTACTAGCGGGAGGCACAGATACGCAGTATTTT. Protein product: CASTLLAGGTDTQYF.

The chain carries TRBV6-1 and TRBJ1-4, with 7 bases identical to TRBD1. Per germline, CDR1 MNHNS and CDR2 SASEGT. The CDR3 has 14 residues. J gave up 7 bases and V 2 bases, and 4 bases lay outside the gene matches. The CDR3 region is CASSERAGGEKLFF. CDR3 bases: TGTGCCAGCAGTGAAAGGGCAGGGGGTGAAAAACTGTTTTTT.

The chain uses TRBV28 and TRBJ1-4; maybe TRBD1 (5 bases). CDR3 length: 12 residues. Germline V lookup: CDR1 MDHEN, CDR2 SYDVKM. The V end lost 10 bases, the J end lost 8 bases, and 14 bases lay between the germline ends. This CDR3 is CATGQGYEKLFF. In DNA, the CDR3 is TGTGCCACCGGTCAGGGTTACGAAAAACTGTTTTTT.

This chain uses TRBV28 with TRBJ1-3; a possible D gene is TRBD1 (5 bases). This CDR3 region has 16 residues. Germline V CDR1 and CDR2: MDHEN, SYDVKM. Trimming took off 4 bases at V and 0 bases at J, with 13 bases between the two ends. The CDR3 sequence is CASSSPTDYSGNTIYF. The CDR3 nucleotides read TGTGCCAGCAGTTCCCCGACAGATTACTCTGGAAACACCATATATTTT.

By share, this clone counts as medium-sized. CDR3 residues: CASSLTDSYEQYF. CDR3 in DNA: TGTGCCAGCAGCCTGACAGACTCCTACGAGCAGTACTTC. The chain carries TRBV5-8 and TRBJ2-7, with D maybe TRBD1 (5 bases). The germline V gene has CDR1 SGHTS and CDR2 YDEGEE. V was shortened by 4 bases and J by 0 bases, with 8 bases between the two germline ends. The CDR3 loop spans 13 amino acids.